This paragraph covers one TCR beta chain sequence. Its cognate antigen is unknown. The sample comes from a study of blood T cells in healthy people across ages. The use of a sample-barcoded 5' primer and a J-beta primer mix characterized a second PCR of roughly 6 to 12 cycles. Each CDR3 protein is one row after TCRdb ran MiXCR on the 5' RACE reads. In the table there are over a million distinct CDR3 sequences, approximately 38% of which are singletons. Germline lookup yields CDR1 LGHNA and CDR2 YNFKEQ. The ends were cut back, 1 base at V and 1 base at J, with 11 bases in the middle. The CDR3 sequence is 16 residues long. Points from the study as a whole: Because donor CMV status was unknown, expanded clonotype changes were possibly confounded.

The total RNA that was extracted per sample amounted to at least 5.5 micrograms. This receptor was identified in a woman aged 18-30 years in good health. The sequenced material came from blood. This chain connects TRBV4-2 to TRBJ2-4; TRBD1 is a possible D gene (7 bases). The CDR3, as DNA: TGTGCCAGCAGCCAAGCAGGGGGGCATGCCAAAAACATTCAGTACTTC. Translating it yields CASSQAGGHAKNIQYF.